The 5 T cell receptor beta chains presented below share a single source sample, sequenced in a study of T-cell memory formation after mild COVID-19. TCRdb reanalysed the 5' RACE reads using MiXCR and keeps one entry per CDR3 protein. The data hold 90,000 to 130,000 distinct CDR3 sequences, with about 18% observed a single time. The source material was PBMCs or a T cell subset sorted from them (not recorded which). The receptor source for this set is a man aged 18 to 30 who had mild COVID-19 (a few samples of this study predate the infection). Cell type and time point are not known.

This clonotype was found a few times. V is TRBV5-1 and J is TRBJ2-5, with 14 bases fitting TRBD2. The V and J ends lost 4 bases and 4 bases, in that order; junction bases with no gene match: 6. Germline assignment: CDR1 SGHRS and CDR2 YFSETQ. CDR3 size: 16 residues. CDR3 sequence (DNA): TGCGCCAGCAGCACCGGACTAGCGGGGGGAGGAGAGACCCAGTACTTC. Residues: CASSTGLAGGGETQYF.

The CDR3 DNA reads TGCGCCAGCAGCCAAGTCCAGGGGGGGCAGTACTTC. Its translation is CASSQVQGGQYF. The chain joins TRBV4-1 to TRBJ2-7; tentatively, D is TRBD1 (7 bases). CDR3 size: 12 residues. The V end was cut by 1 base, the J end by 9 bases, with 10 bases between. Per germline, CDR1 MGHRA and CDR2 YSYEKL.

The chain joins TRBV6-2 or TRBV6-3 to TRBJ1-1; D is perhaps TRBD1 (5 bases). The CDR3 spans 11 residues. Germline V gives CDR1 MNHEY, CDR2 SVGEGT. V was trimmed by 6 bases and J by 8 bases, leaving 10 bases between them. The CDR3: CASSSRGEAFF. The CDR3 nucleotides are TGTGCCAGCAGCTCCCGGGGGGAAGCTTTCTTT.

This clonotype has a handful of counts. The V gene is TRBV5-1, the J gene TRBJ2-5; 13 nucleotides match TRBD2. The CDR3 extends over 17 amino acids. The ends lost 0 bases at V and 2 bases at J; junction bases unmatched: 4. Looked up from germline, CDR1 is SGHRS and CDR2 is YFSETQ. CDR3 residues: CASSLAPGLAGQETQYF. DNA for the CDR3: TGCGCCAGCAGCTTGGCTCCGGGACTAGCGGGACAAGAGACCCAGTACTTC.

This clonotype came up a few times. The chain recombines TRBV20-1 with TRBJ2-3; no clear D gene. Germline CDR1 reads DFQATT; CDR2 reads SNEGSKA (reference sequence). V gave up 3 bases and J gave up 6 bases, with 7 bases separating them. This CDR3 has 11 residues. CDR3 sequence reads: CSASKGDTQYF. The CDR3 region has the DNA TGCAGTGCTAGTAAAGGGGATACGCAGTATTTT.